This T cell receptor beta chain was captured by sequencing in a study of T cells in Graves' hyperthyroidism and ophthalmopathy. Study results and caveats: The model foresaw ophthalmopathy a median around 6 months prior to onset. Most thyroid clonotypes with frequency above 0.001 were detected in blood.

This clonotype was seen at least ten times. Its specificity is not known. CDR1 is SGHNT and CDR2 is YYREEE in the germline V gene (reference sequence). Between the trimmed V and J ends, which lost 4 bases and 2 bases, there was a span of 10 bases. CDR3 length: 14 amino acids. Duration under 3 months, a NOSPECS grade of at least 4, and a Clinical Activity Score of at least 3 characterized the ophthalmopathy patients. RNA transcripts yielded amplified TCR beta CDR3 regions. The study used the HTBI primer set for a first-round RT-PCR of the TCR CDR3. TCRdb fed the multiplex PCR reads into MiXCR, producing one record per CDR3 protein. The table has fewer than 350,000 distinct CDR3 sequences, about a sixth seen once; the top ten hold around 15%.

This TCR derives from a woman between 40 and 55 years old with Graves' ophthalmopathy. The sample was blood. The chain recombines TRBV5-4 with TRBJ1-3; D possibly corresponds to TRBD1 (5 bases). The CDR3 DNA sequence: TGTGCCAGCAGCAGGGACGGAACTGGAAACACCATATATTTT. Translated: CASSRDGTGNTIYF.